One sample yielded the 21 T cell receptor beta chains listed below, sequenced in a study of T cells in Graves' hyperthyroidism and ophthalmopathy. Researchers amplified the TCR beta CDR3 regions from RNA transcripts. Using the HTBI primer set, a first-round RT-PCR was run on the TCR CDR3. TCRdb re-called the multiplex PCR reads with MiXCR, one entry per CDR3 protein. The sample yields approximately 610,000 distinct CDR3 sequences, about a sixth seen once. Source material: blood. The receptors derive from a woman between 18 and 29 years old with Graves' hyperthyroidism.

V usage is TRBV7-6 and J usage is TRBJ2-2; D possibly matches TRBD1 or TRBD2 (6 bases each). The CDR3 runs 16 residues. Trimming removed 5 bases at V and 3 bases at J, with 16 bases between. CDR1 is SGHVS, CDR2 FNYEAQ, per germline. CDR3 bases: TGTGCCAGCAGCCCCGGGGGCAGCCCTGACACCGGGGAGCTGTTTTTT. Amino acids: CASSPGGSPDTGELFF. Using reference TRBV7-6 and TRBJ2-2 for the parts outside the CDR3, the full variable domain is GAGVSQSPRYKVTKRGQDVALRCDPISGHVSLYWYRQALGQGPEFLTYFNYEAQQDKSGLPNDRFSAERPEGSISTLTIQRTEQRDSAMYRCASSPGGSPDTGELFFGEGSRLTVL.

This clonotype turned up a few times. The rearrangement links TRBV5-1 to TRBJ1-4; D is perhaps TRBD1 (6 bases). The CDR3 extends over 21 amino acids. Between the trimmed V and J ends, which lost 1 base and 0 bases, there was a span of 25 bases. Germline CDR1 is SGHRS and CDR2 is YFSETQ. CDR3 amino acids: CASSLSWWQQGHKATNEKLFF. The CDR3 coding sequence is TGCGCCAGCAGCTTGAGCTGGTGGCAACAGGGCCACAAAGCAACTAATGAAAAACTGTTTTTT.

This clonotype has a handful of counts. The chain joins TRBV28 to TRBJ1-5; D gene uncertain. The CDR3 has 15 residues. CDR1 MDHEN and CDR2 SYDVKM come from the germline V gene. With 4 bases removed from V and 3 bases from J, the gap between germline ends came to 13 bases. As DNA, the CDR3 is TGTGCCAGCAGTTCCCCCGGGATATTCAATCAGCCCCAGCATTTT. Translated, it gives CASSSPGIFNQPQHF.

The chain carries TRBV6-1 and TRBJ1-1; maybe TRBD1 (6 bases). Germline V CDR1 and CDR2: MNHNS, SASEGT. There are 14 residues in the CDR3. V lost 6 bases and J lost 3, with 14 bases in between. The CDR3 nucleotides read TGTGCCAGCAGGACGGGGGCATCATACACTGAAGCTTTCTTT. It codes for CASRTGASYTEAFF.

A few counts support this clonotype. The rearrangement links TRBV5-6 to TRBJ2-1; the D is unclear. The CDR3 has 14 amino acids. The ends were cut back, 2 bases at V and 1 base at J, with 7 bases in the middle. CDR1 is SGHDT, CDR2 YYEEEE, per germline. This CDR3 is CASSFARSYNEQFF. CDR3 DNA: TGTGCCAGCAGCTTCGCCAGGTCCTACAATGAGCAGTTCTTC.

This clonotype was recorded a few times. The chain couples TRBV6-1 to TRBJ2-2; perhaps TRBD1 as D (6 bases). The germline gives CDR1 MNHNS, CDR2 SASEGT. V was pared by 6 bases and J by 7 bases, with 12 bases between. The CDR3 has 13 residues. CDR3 nucleotide sequence: TGTGCCAGCAGGTCTACAGGGAACGGGGAGCTGTTTTTT. It encodes CASRSTGNGELFF.

The V and J genes are TRBV5-1 and TRBJ1-2; 9 nucleotides align to TRBD1. Germline V lookup: CDR1 SGHRS, CDR2 YFSETQ. The V gene end was trimmed by 4 bases and the J gene end by 4 bases; junction bases not matched to a gene: 8. The CDR3 totals 15 residues. The CDR3: CASSARGQGFYGYTF. In DNA, the CDR3 is TGCGCCAGCAGCGCCCGAGGACAGGGGTTCTATGGCTACACCTTC. The full variable domain, rest sourced from reference TRBV5-1 and TRBJ1-2, is KAGVTQTPRYLIKTRGQQVTLSCSPISGHRSVSWYQQTPGQGLQFLFEYFSETQRNKGNFPGRFSGRQFSNSRSEMNVSTLELGDSALYLCASSARGQGFYGYTFGSGTRLTVV.

This clonotype was seen only once. With a much larger clone just one base away, this may be a read error. The chain couples TRBV14 to TRBJ2-7; unclear D gene. Trimming removed 0 bases at V and 0 bases at J, with 6 bases between. The CDR3 length is 14 residues. In germline, CDR1 is SGHDN, CDR2 FVKESK. The CDR3 protein is CASSQDLSSYEQYF. The CDR3 coding sequence is TGTGCCAGCAGCCAAGACTTGAGCTCCTACGAGCAGTACTTC.

V usage is TRBV6-1 and J usage is TRBJ1-1, with D possibly TRBD1 on 5 matching bases. With 8 bases removed from V and 4 bases from J, the gap between germline ends came to 14 bases. This CDR3 has 13 amino acids. Germline CDR1 is MNHNS and CDR2 is SASEGT. CDR3 protein: CASGRGEATEAFF. The CDR3 DNA is TGTGCCAGCGGGAGGGGAGAGGCCACTGAAGCTTTCTTT.

This chain connects TRBV7-9 to TRBJ2-1, with TRBD2 identical over 7 bases. CDR3 length: 14 amino acids. CDR1 SEHNR and CDR2 FQNEAQ come from the germline V gene (reference sequence). The J segment lost 5 bases and the V segment lost 4 bases, leaving 5 bases of the junction unmatched. The CDR3 loop is CASSYGLVDNEQFF. DNA of the CDR3: TGTGCCAGCAGCTACGGACTAGTGGACAATGAGCAGTTCTTC.

In this sample, this clonotype turned up many times. This chain joins TRBV11-1 and TRBJ2-5, with 8 positions matching TRBD1. There are 14 residues in the CDR3. Germline CDR1 reads SGHAT; CDR2 reads FQDESV (reference sequence). V shed 5 bases, J shed 2 bases, and the junction held 4 bases outside the gene matches. The CDR3 DNA reads TGTGCCAGCAGCGACTGGACAGGGCAAGAGACCCAGTACTTC. Protein sequence: CASSDWTGQETQYF.

This clonotype was seen a handful of times. This chain uses TRBV6-2 or TRBV6-3 with TRBJ2-2; D not resolved. Germline V gives CDR1 MNHEY, CDR2 SVGEGT. This CDR3 comprises 15 residues. Trimming shortened V by 4 bases and J by 0 bases, and 9 bases separated the two germline ends. The CDR3 sequence is CASSSGSSNTGELFF. The CDR3 DNA follows: TGTGCCAGCAGTTCGGGCAGTTCGAACACCGGGGAGCTGTTTTTT.

This clonotype has only a few counts. The chain employs TRBV24-1 and TRBJ2-1; TRBD2 is a possible D gene (6 bases). Trimming pared 0 bases from V and 6 bases from J, leaving 11 bases between. This CDR3 region has 15 residues. The germline V gene has CDR1 KGHDR and CDR2 SFDVKD. CDR3 protein: CATSDLGDSVNEQFF. As DNA, the CDR3 is TGTGCCACCAGTGATTTGGGGGACTCCGTCAATGAGCAGTTCTTC.

There are a few counts of this clonotype. The chain uses TRBV7-9 and TRBJ2-5, with 7 bases aligning to TRBD2. CDR1 and CDR2 (germline): SEHNR, FQNEAQ (reference sequence). Trimming at V came to 5 bases and at J to 5 bases, leaving 11 bases not matched to a gene. This CDR3 contains 15 residues. CDR3 sequence reads: CASSLRGEPWETQYF. Here the CDR3 DNA reads TGTGCCAGCAGCCTACGGGGGGAGCCTTGGGAGACCCAGTACTTC. The variable domain in full, with the rest retrieved from reference TRBV7-9 and TRBJ2-5, is DTGVSQNPRHKITKRGQNVTFRCDPISEHNRLYWYRQTLGQGPEFLTYFQNEAQLEKSRLLSDRFSAERPKGSFSTLEIQRTEQGDSAMYLCASSLRGEPWETQYFGPGTRLLVL.

This clonotype was observed many times. The rearrangement joins TRBV12-3 or TRBV12-4 to TRBJ1-2, with D tentatively TRBD1 (6 bases). The CDR3 loop spans 13 amino acids. Trimming removed 5 bases from V and 4 bases from J, with 11 bases in between. DNA for the CDR3: TGTGCCAGCAGTCCAGGGACAATCTATGGCTACACCTTC. Translation: CASSPGTIYGYTF.

The chain employs TRBV29-1 and TRBJ1-2; D is undetermined. This CDR3 has 12 amino acids. Trimming pared 1 base from V and 0 bases from J, leaving 3 bases between. Germline assignment: CDR1 SQVTM and CDR2 ANQGSEA. CDR3 in DNA: TGCAGCGTTGAAGGTCCTAACTATGGCTACACCTTC. The encoded protein is CSVEGPNYGYTF.

The chain joins TRBV6-1 to TRBJ2-7; the match to TRBD1 covers 9 bases. The CDR3 has 15 amino acids. Trimming cost V 6 bases and J 7 bases; bases outside gene matches: 13. Germline CDR1 MNHNS, CDR2 SASEGT. CDR3 bases: TGTGCCAGCAGACCAACCGGGACAGGGCGAAGAGAGCAGTACTTC. This translates into CASRPTGTGRREQYF.

In its sample, this clonotype was seen many times. The rearrangement joins TRBV12-3 or TRBV12-4 to TRBJ2-7; maybe TRBD2 (6 bases). This CDR3 region has 14 residues. V was cut by 3 bases and J by 3 bases, with 12 bases left in between. The CDR3 spells CASSLGGSHYEQYF. CDR3 DNA: TGTGCCAGCAGTTTGGGGGGATCTCACTACGAGCAGTACTTC.

This CDR3 reads CASSYSPDLSTEAFF. The CDR3 nucleotides are TGTGCCAGCAGTTACTCTCCCGATTTGAGCACTGAAGCTTTCTTT. V and J are TRBV6-2 or TRBV6-3 and TRBJ1-1; unclear D gene. Deletions cut 0 bases from V and 4 bases from J, with 12 bases between. In germline, CDR1 is MNHEY, CDR2 SVGEGT. The CDR3 covers 15 residues.

There are a few counts of this clonotype. The chain combines TRBV20-1 with TRBJ1-1; D not certain. V was pared by 3 bases and J by 9 bases, with 11 bases between. CDR1 is DFQATT, CDR2 SNEGSKA, per germline (reference sequence). CDR3 length: 11 amino acids. The CDR3 is CSARIPPKAFF. Here the CDR3 DNA reads TGCAGTGCTAGGATTCCCCCCAAAGCTTTCTTT.

Concerning this clonotype: A junction end diverges from the germline sequence, so it may reflect a read error. V and J are TRBV24-1 and TRBJ2-2; D might be TRBD2 (6 bases). CDR1 KGHDR and CDR2 SFDVKD come from the germline V gene. The CDR3 length is 14 residues. The CDR3 bases are TGTGCCACCAGTGATACTCTGCCGCCGGGGGAGCTGCTTTTT. It is translated as CATSDTLPPGELLF.